Below are 5 T cell receptor beta chains sequenced from a single sample in a study of Ad26.COV2.S vaccination and SARS-CoV-2 variants (dated by TCRdb to 2020 to 2023). The method was the immunoSEQ multiplex PCR assay. The clones in this table, taken by TCRdb from immuneACCESS, are in-frame only. Not every clone is retained; where verified, under half of the shortfall comes from an unresolved V gene, and the cause of the rest is unknown. For this sample there are some 250,000 clones; around 89% appear just once. About 10% of the sample comes from the top ten. The treatment or condition label for this specimen denotes: 19 received Ad26.COV2.S at low or high dose, single or two shots; five or six received placebo; per-sample allocation not given. Repertoires of vaccine and placebo recipients were sequenced from samples taken on day 63 after the first injection. The sequences come from peripheral blood, collected in a trial of Ad26.COV2.S vaccine versus placebo. The receptor set was obtained from a person between 18 and 65 years old who received the Ad26.COV2.S COVID-19 vaccine or a placebo.

The V call is TRBV5-6, the J call TRBJ2-5; 13 nucleotides align to TRBD2. Germline trimming cut 4 bases from V and 7 bases from J; bases unmatched to any gene: 10. The CDR3 spans 16 residues. CDR1 is SGHDT, CDR2 YYEEEE, per germline. The CDR3 reads CASSTPGLAGIGTQYF. The CDR3 region has the DNA TGTGCCAGCAGCACCCCGGGACTAGCGGGAATTGGGACCCAGTACTTC.

The gene calls are TRBV18 and TRBJ2-2; D gene uncertain. CDR1 is KGHSH and CDR2 is LQKENI in the germline V gene. V lost 3 bases and J 8 bases, leaving 19 bases between the germline ends. The CDR3 has 16 residues. CDR3 region: CASSPPIRPPSGELFF. For the CDR3, the DNA is TGTGCCAGCTCACCGCCCATCAGACCGCCGTCGGGGGAGCTGTTTTTT.

The CDR3 sequence is CASSTTPGGNQPQHF. The DNA for the CDR3 is TGTGCCAGTAGTACGACGCCGGGGGGCAATCAGCCCCAGCATTTT. The rearrangement links TRBV19 to TRBJ1-5; weak D call: TRBD1 (5 bases). The CDR3 runs to 15 residues. The germline V and J ends were trimmed by 4 bases and 2 bases, with 12 bases remaining between them. Per the germline V gene, CDR1 is LNHDA and CDR2 is SQIVND (reference sequence).

The chain couples TRBV4-1 to TRBJ2-4; D is unresolved. Germline values: CDR1 MGHRA, CDR2 YSYEKL. CDR3 length equals 17 residues. Trimming pared 0 bases from V and 1 base from J, leaving 13 bases between. DNA of the CDR3: TGCGCCAGCAGCCAAGATCAACAGAAATCGGCCAAAAACATTCAGTACTTC. It specifies CASSQDQQKSAKNIQYF.

The V and J genes are TRBV29-1 and TRBJ2-5; 8 nucleotides agree with TRBD2. This CDR3 spans 12 amino acids. J lost 4 bases, V lost 5 bases, and 3 bases had no gene match. Germline V gene sequence: CDR1 SQVTM, CDR2 ANQGSEA. In DNA form, the CDR3 reads TGCAGCGTTTCCCGGGGGGGAGAGACCCAGTACTTC. It is translated as CSVSRGGETQYF.